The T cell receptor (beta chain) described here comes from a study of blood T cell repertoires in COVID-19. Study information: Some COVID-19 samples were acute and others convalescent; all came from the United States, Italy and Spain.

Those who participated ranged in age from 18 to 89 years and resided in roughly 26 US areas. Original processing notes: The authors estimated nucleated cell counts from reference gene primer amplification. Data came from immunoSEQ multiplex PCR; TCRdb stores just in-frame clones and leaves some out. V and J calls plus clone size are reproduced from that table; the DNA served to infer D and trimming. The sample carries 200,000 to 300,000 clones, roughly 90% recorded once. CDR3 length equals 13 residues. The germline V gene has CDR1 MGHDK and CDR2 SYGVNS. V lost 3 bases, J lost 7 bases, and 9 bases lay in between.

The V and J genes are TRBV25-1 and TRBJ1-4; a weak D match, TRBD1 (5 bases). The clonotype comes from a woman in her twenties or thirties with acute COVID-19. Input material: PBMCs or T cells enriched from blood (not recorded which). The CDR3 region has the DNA TGTGCCAGCAGTGAGGTAGGGGTTGAAAAACTGTTTTTT. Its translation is CASSEVGVEKLFF.